The sequence of this T cell receptor beta chain was determined in a study of cytomegalovirus exposure and HLA in healthy donors. The donors, nominally healthy at sampling, likely had unrecorded immune exposures. Use of 60 Vbeta and 13 Jbeta primers characterized the PCR. Libraries were prepared by immunoSEQ multiplex PCR; TCRdb keeps only in-frame clonotypes and omits some of them. This repertoire shows 40,000 or so clones, 90% to 95% found once; its top ten account for approximately 2.5%. Looked up from germline, CDR1 is LGHNA and CDR2 is YNFKEQ. The CDR3 consists of 14 residues. J was trimmed by 8 bases and V by 2 bases; bases with no gene match: 4.

The chain links TRBV4-2 to TRBJ2-1; 9 bases are shared with TRBD2. Input material: PBMCs. The receptor's source is a woman younger than 30 in good health and CMV-seronegative. CDR3: CASSQRGREYEQFF. CDR3 sequence (DNA): TGTGCCAGCAGCCAACGCGGGAGGGAATATGAGCAGTTCTTC.